The rows below give T cell receptor beta chains drawn from one sample of a study of blood T cell repertoires in COVID-19. This table comes from immunoSEQ multiplex PCR, and its TCRdb copy is limited to in-frame clones, with some not included. The repertoire holds about 32,000 clones, with just over 90% as singletons. Input material: peripheral blood. These receptors came from a male donor with active COVID-19. Both conserved end residues are part of each CDR3. A D gene is named only where the DNA matches it firmly. Clone size is not always given. Where it is, it says once, few, many or a class for expanded clones.

DNA: TGTGCCAGCGGAGAGGGTCCCCAAGAGACCCAGTACTTC
CDR3: CASGEGPQETQYF
J: TRBJ2-5
V: TRBV9
size: -
D: -

DNA: TGTGCCAGCAGCCCAGACTTGGGAGCCAAAAACATTCAGTACTTC
CDR3: CASSPDLGAKNIQYF
J: TRBJ2-4
V: TRBV9
size: -
D: -

DNA: TGTGCCAGCAGTGATAGGGACAGGGGGTACGAGCAGTACTTC
CDR3: CASSDRDRGYEQYF
J: TRBJ2-7
V: TRBV2
size: once
D: TRBD1

DNA: TGTGCCAGCTCACCGAAGACAGGGGGGACCACTGAAGCTTTCTTT
CDR3: CASSPKTGGTTEAFF
J: TRBJ1-1
V: TRBV18
size: once
D: TRBD1

DNA: TGTGCCAGCAGCTTCGGACAGGCCGACTCCTACGAGCAGTACTTC
CDR3: CASSFGQADSYEQYF
J: TRBJ2-7
V: TRBV11-3
size: -
D: TRBD1

DNA: TGTGCCAGCAGCGTAGATGGCGGGACCTACAATGAGCAGTTCTTC
CDR3: CASSVDGGTYNEQFF
J: TRBJ2-1
V: TRBV9
size: -
D: -

DNA: TGTGCCAGCAGGACAGGGTTGCGCAATCAGCCCCAGCATTTT
CDR3: CASRTGLRNQPQHF
J: TRBJ1-5
V: TRBV6-5
size: -
D: TRBD1

DNA: TGTGCCAGCAGCTTGGAGGGCGGGGGGTCCTACGAGCAGTACTTC
CDR3: CASSLEGGGSYEQYF
J: TRBJ2-7
V: TRBV7-3
size: -
D: TRBD2

DNA: TGTGCCACCAGTGGACAGGGGGCCTCTGGCTACACCTTC
CDR3: CATSGQGASGYTF
J: TRBJ1-2
V: TRBV15
size: once
D: TRBD1

DNA: TGTGCCAGCAGCCCACTCCGGGGGAACACTGAAGCTTTCTTT
CDR3: CASSPLRGNTEAFF
J: TRBJ1-1
V: TRBV6-2/TRBV6-3
size: -
D: -

DNA: TGTGCCAGCAGTTACTCTGGCAGGGTGTGGATGAACACTGAAGCTTTCTTT
CDR3: CASSYSGRVWMNTEAFF
J: TRBJ1-1
V: TRBV6-2/TRBV6-3
size: -
D: -

DNA: TGTGCCAGCAGCGCACGACAGGGCCACTCTAGCACAGATACGCAGTATTTT
CDR3: CASSARQGHSSTDTQYF
J: TRBJ2-3
V: TRBV9
size: -
D: TRBD1

DNA: TGCGCCAGCAGCCACCCTACGACAGTAAGATTTGAAAAACTGTTTTTT
CDR3: CASSHPTTVRFEKLFF
J: TRBJ1-4
V: TRBV4-1
size: -
D: -

DNA: TGTGCCAGCAGTTACTCGATCGTCCAGGAAGCTTTCTTT
CDR3: CASSYSIVQEAFF
J: TRBJ1-1
V: TRBV6-6
size: few
D: -

DNA: TGTGCCAGTAGTATTGACAGGAGAAATCAGCCTCAGCATTTT
CDR3: CASSIDRRNQPQHF
J: TRBJ1-5
V: TRBV19
size: -
D: -

DNA: TGTGCCAGCAGCCACATTCCCAACGAGAACACTGAAGCTTTCTTT
CDR3: CASSHIPNENTEAFF
J: TRBJ1-1
V: TRBV9
size: once
D: -

DNA: TGTGCCAGCAGCTTAGCGCGGCTAGACACCGGGGAGCTGTTTTTT
CDR3: CASSLARLDTGELFF
J: TRBJ2-2
V: TRBV7-2
size: -
D: -

DNA: TGTGCCAGCAGCCGAATAGCGGGGGACTACAATGAGCAGTTCTTC
CDR3: CASSRIAGDYNEQFF
J: TRBJ2-1
V: TRBV6-5
size: -
D: TRBD2

DNA: TGTGCCATCGGGCAGACGCTTGGAAACACCATATATTTT
CDR3: CAIGQTLGNTIYF
J: TRBJ1-3
V: TRBV10-3
size: -
D: -

DNA: TGTGCCAGCAGCCAACCCCCCCTAGCGACCGGCGAGCAGTTCTTC
CDR3: CASSQPPLATGEQFF
J: TRBJ2-1
V: TRBV11-2
size: -
D: -

DNA: TGTGCCAGTAGTCCCAGACAGGGGAGGGACACTGAAGCTTTCTTT
CDR3: CASSPRQGRDTEAFF
J: TRBJ1-1
V: TRBV19
size: -
D: TRBD1

DNA: TGTGCCAGCAGCCAAGCCCAAGGACAGGTTGATCAGCCCCAGCATTTT
CDR3: CASSQAQGQVDQPQHF
J: TRBJ1-5
V: TRBV4-2
size: -
D: TRBD1

DNA: TGTGCCAGCAGTGAAAGGGCAGGGTCTGAAGCTTTCTTT
CDR3: CASSERAGSEAFF
J: TRBJ1-1
V: TRBV6-1
size: few
D: -

DNA: TGTGCTAGCAGCTTAGTAGGAGACAGTAAACTGTTTTTT
CDR3: CASSLVGDSKLFF
J: TRBJ1-4
V: TRBV7-7
size: -
D: -

DNA: TGTGCCAGCAGCCAATGTTATTCGGGGAGCGGGGGGTTTAGGAGCTCCTACGAGCAGTACTTC
CDR3: CASSQCYSGSGGFRSSYEQYF
J: TRBJ2-7
V: TRBV3-1/TRBV3-2
size: -
D: TRBD2

DNA: TGTGCCAGCAGCTTAGGCGGGCCGGCCGCGAAGACCCAGTACTTC
CDR3: CASSLGGPAAKTQYF
J: TRBJ2-5
V: TRBV7-2
size: -
D: -

DNA: TGTGCCAGCAGTTACGGCGGGGGCACAGATACGCAGTATTTT
CDR3: CASSYGGGTDTQYF
J: TRBJ2-3
V: TRBV6-5
size: -
D: -

DNA: TGTGCTAGTGGTCCCTGGGGCCCAACTAGCGGTCACCGGAGCTCCTACAATGAGCAGTTCTTC
CDR3: CASGPWGPTSGHRSSYNEQFF
J: TRBJ2-1
V: TRBV12-5
size: few
D: TRBD2

DNA: TGTGCCAGCAGACCGCCCTGGGGGGAACTCACAGATACGCAGTATTTT
CDR3: CASRPPWGELTDTQYF
J: TRBJ2-3
V: TRBV27
size: -
D: -

DNA: TGTGCCAGCAGCTTAGGTTCGGGAAGCACCTACAATGAGCAGTTCTTC
CDR3: CASSLGSGSTYNEQFF
J: TRBJ2-1
V: TRBV5-6
size: -
D: -

DNA: TGCGCCAGCAGCTTGGACCGGGGAATTGACTATGGCTACACCTTC
CDR3: CASSLDRGIDYGYTF
J: TRBJ1-2
V: TRBV5-1
size: -
D: -

DNA: TGTGCCAGCTCATCCCTCGGGACTCAGAGAGAGACCCAGTACTTC
CDR3: CASSSLGTQRETQYF
J: TRBJ2-5
V: TRBV18
size: -
D: -

DNA: TGTGCCAGCAGCGCACAGGGGTTTTGGGGCACAGATACGCAGTATTTT
CDR3: CASSAQGFWGTDTQYF
J: TRBJ2-3
V: TRBV7-2
size: -
D: TRBD1

DNA: TGTGCCAGCAGCCACCGTCGAGGTGAGCAGTTCTTC
CDR3: CASSHRRGEQFF
J: TRBJ2-1
V: TRBV5-4
size: -
D: -

DNA: TGTGCCAGCAGCGTAGTCGGAGGGGTAAATGAAAAACTGTTTTTT
CDR3: CASSVVGGVNEKLFF
J: TRBJ1-4
V: TRBV9
size: once
D: -